These 18 T cell receptor beta chains were sequenced from one sample in a study of T cells in Graves' hyperthyroidism and ophthalmopathy. RNA transcripts yielded amplified TCR beta CDR3 regions. HTBI primers drove first-round RT-PCR of the TCR CDR3. TCRdb re-called the multiplex PCR reads through MiXCR, storing one row per CDR3 protein. The data contain hundreds of thousands of distinct CDR3 sequences, over 12% of them singletons. The specimen was blood. The receptors derive from a man between 18 and 35 years old with Graves' ophthalmopathy.

This clonotype was found many times. This rearrangement joins TRBV20-1 to TRBJ2-3; 10 bases are shared with TRBD2. The CDR3 contains 15 residues. The J segment lost 4 bases and the V segment lost 1 base, leaving 5 bases of the junction unmatched. Germline-derived CDR1 and CDR2 are DFQATT and SNEGSKA (reference sequence). CDR3 loop: CSARVLAGEPDTQYF. The DNA of the CDR3 is TGCAGTGCTAGAGTTCTAGCGGGAGAACCAGATACGCAGTATTTT.

This clonotype was observed a handful of times. The chain carries TRBV9 and TRBJ1-1; D gene uncertain. Germline CDR1 reads SGDLS; CDR2 reads YYNGEE. V lost 3 bases to trimming and J lost 5 bases, with 11 bases between them. The CDR3 loop spans 13 amino acids. The CDR3 is CASSASLATEAFF. In DNA, the CDR3 is TGTGCCAGCAGCGCCTCTTTGGCGACTGAAGCTTTCTTT.

Many counts were recorded for this clonotype. The CDR3 DNA is TGTGCCAGCAGGGGAGGGATCACTGAAGCTTTCTTT. This gives the protein CASRGGITEAFF. This chain joins TRBV6-1 and TRBJ1-1; D gene ambiguous. This CDR3 is built from 12 residues. V lost 6 bases and J lost 4, with 9 bases in between. CDR1 MNHNS and CDR2 SASEGT come from the germline V gene.

As concerns this clonotype: A read error is possible here, since a much larger clone lies one base away. The CDR3 DNA is TGCACCAGCAGCAACGGACAGTACAATGAGCAGTTCTTC. Its translation is CTSSNGQYNEQFF. The chain recombines TRBV4-1 with TRBJ2-1; a possible D gene is TRBD1 (6 bases). Looked up from germline, CDR1 is MGHRA and CDR2 is YSYEKL. The CDR3 loop spans 13 amino acids.

In its sample, this clonotype was seen many times. The V call is TRBV10-3, the J call TRBJ2-7; no definite D call. Germline loops: CDR1 ENHRY, CDR2 SYGVKD. V lost 5 bases, J lost 4 bases, and 18 bases lay in between. CDR3 size: 15 residues. This CDR3 is CAISPGIEDGYEQYF. In nucleotides, the CDR3 is TGTGCCATCAGTCCTGGGATCGAGGACGGATACGAGCAGTACTTC.

The chain is built from TRBV28 and TRBJ2-1, with a tentative D call TRBD2 (5 bases). V lost 3 bases, J lost 5 bases, and 14 bases lay in between. The CDR3 sequence is 15 residues long. Germline lookup yields CDR1 MDHEN and CDR2 SYDVKM. The CDR3 sequence is CASSFGLGKDNEQFF. The CDR3 DNA reads TGTGCCAGCAGTTTCGGGCTCGGGAAGGACAATGAGCAGTTCTTC. Looking up the rest from reference TRBV28 and TRBJ2-1 gives the full variable domain: DVKVTQSSRYLVKRTGEKVFLECVQDMDHENMFWYRQDPGLGLRLIYFSYDVKMKEKGDIPEGYSVSREKKERFSLILESASTNQTSMYLCASSFGLGKDNEQFFGPGTRLTVL.

Many counts were recorded for this clonotype. The V gene is TRBV7-9, the J gene TRBJ2-5, with D tentatively TRBD2 (6 bases). Germline CDR1 SEHNR, CDR2 FQNEAQ (reference sequence). Deletions cut 1 base from V and 3 bases from J, with 12 bases between. This CDR3 is built from 15 residues. The CDR3 here is CASSLGGGAEETQYF. CDR3 bases: TGTGCCAGCAGCTTAGGAGGAGGGGCTGAAGAGACCCAGTACTTC.

This clonotype was observed at least ten times. CDR3 bases: TGTGCCACCAGCAGAGGTGATAACAAGTGGGCTGGGGAGACCCAGTACTTC. It yields the protein CATSRGDNKWAGETQYF. The chain joins TRBV15 to TRBJ2-5; D gene uncertain. V gave up 1 base and J gave up 5 bases, with 20 bases separating them. CDR3 length: 17 residues. Germline lookup yields CDR1 LNHNV and CDR2 YYDKDF (reference sequence).

This clonotype has only a few counts. Likely a read error: the CDR3 ends without its conserved phenylalanine or tryptophan. The V call is TRBV15, the J call TRBJ2-2, with 9 bases aligning to TRBD2. V shed 3 bases and J 0 bases; nucleotides not matched to a gene: 2. The CDR3 length is 16 residues. Germline-derived CDR1 and CDR2 are LNHNV and YYDKDF (reference sequence). The CDR3 region has the DNA TGTGCCACCAGCAGGACTAGCGGATCGAACACCGGGGAGCTGTTTCTT. This gives the protein CATSRTSGSNTGELFL.

This clonotype was seen only a few times. J is TRBJ2-7 and V is TRBV10-2, with D uncertain. V shed 6 bases and J shed 0 bases, with 6 bases lying between them. The CDR3 runs to 12 residues. Germline V gene lookup returns CDR1 WSHSY and CDR2 SAAADI. This CDR3 reads CASRDLSYEQYF. CDR3 nucleotide sequence: TGCGCCAGCAGGGACCTCTCCTACGAGCAGTACTTC.

This clonotype was observed many times. This chain uses TRBV4-1 with TRBJ1-2, with a possible D match to TRBD1 (6 bases). Germline V gene data show CDR1 as MGHRA and CDR2 as YSYEKL. Trimming cost V 2 bases and J 4 bases, with 11 bases left between them. The CDR3 runs 14 residues. CDR3 DNA: TGCGCCAGCAGCCAAACAGGGAGTTCCTATGGCTACACCTTC. Translation gives CASSQTGSSYGYTF.

The table lists this clonotype with many counts. J is TRBJ2-5 and V is TRBV20-1; the D gene is possibly TRBD1 (6 bases). CDR1 and CDR2 from the germline V gene are DFQATT and SNEGSKA (reference sequence). The V and J ends lost 0 bases and 3 bases respectively, with 17 bases between them. The CDR3 runs to 16 residues. CDR3 residues: CSARDPLVQGKETQYF. CDR3 in DNA: TGCAGTGCTAGAGATCCCCTTGTACAGGGAAAAGAGACCCAGTACTTC.

In its sample, this clonotype was seen once. This may stem from a read error, because a much larger clone lies one nucleotide away. The J gene is TRBJ1-2, the V gene TRBV3-1; 8 bases are a match to TRBD1. There are 13 residues in the CDR3. Germline-derived CDR1 and CDR2 are LGHDT and YNNKEL (reference sequence). Trimming cost V 10 bases and J 6 bases; bases outside gene matches: 10. The CDR3 nucleotides read TGTGCCACCGCCGGACAGGGCGGCCATGGCTACACCTTC. Translation gives CATAGQGGHGYTF.

This clonotype was picked up many times. The chain couples TRBV29-1 to TRBJ2-1; 7 nucleotides align to TRBD2. The CDR3 totals 16 residues. Germline CDR1 and CDR2: SQVTM and ANQGSEA. Germline trimming cut 4 bases from V and 5 bases from J; bases unmatched to any gene: 14. Written as DNA, the CDR3 is TGCAGCGTTGTGGGAGGGAGGGCCCTCGGCCACAATGAGCAGTTCTTC. Translated, it gives CSVVGGRALGHNEQFF.

This clonotype was counted between two and nine times. The chain has TRBV7-6 and TRBJ1-4, with TRBD1 as a possible D gene (5 bases). V was shortened by 5 bases and J by 3 bases, with 13 bases between the two germline ends. CDR1 is SGHVS and CDR2 is FNYEAQ in the germline V gene. The CDR3 length is 15 residues. CDR3 region: CASSHWQGSNEKLFF. Here the CDR3 DNA reads TGTGCCAGCAGCCACTGGCAGGGCTCTAATGAAAAACTGTTTTTT.

This clonotype was seen at least ten times. The chain is built from TRBV10-1 and TRBJ1-2; D is undetermined. The CDR3 spans 14 residues. Germline loops: CDR1 WNHNN, CDR2 SYGVQD (reference sequence). Trimming took off 0 bases at V and 3 bases at J, with 8 bases between the two ends. Here the CDR3 reads CASSESDGDYGYTF. CDR3 DNA sequence: TGCGCCAGCAGTGAGTCGGACGGAGACTATGGCTACACCTTC.

The chain uses TRBV10-2 and TRBJ2-2; maybe TRBD1 (5 bases). V lost 6 bases to trimming and J lost 5 bases, with 7 bases between them. The V gene's germline CDR1 is WSHSY and CDR2 SAAADI. There are 12 residues in the CDR3. The CDR3 loop reads CASRGRTGELFF. In nucleotides, the CDR3 is TGCGCCAGCAGGGGGCGAACCGGGGAGCTGTTTTTT.

In this sample, this clonotype turned up many times. This chain uses TRBV7-9 with TRBJ2-3; 10 bases match TRBD2. CDR1 is SEHNR, CDR2 FQNEAQ, per germline (reference sequence). The J segment lost 3 bases and the V segment lost 3 bases, leaving 18 bases of the junction unmatched. This CDR3 spans 20 amino acids. CDR3 sequence (DNA): TGTGCCAGCAGCTTCACCCAGCCGATCGATCTAGCGGGAGCTACAGATACGCAGTATTTT. Its translation is CASSFTQPIDLAGATDTQYF.